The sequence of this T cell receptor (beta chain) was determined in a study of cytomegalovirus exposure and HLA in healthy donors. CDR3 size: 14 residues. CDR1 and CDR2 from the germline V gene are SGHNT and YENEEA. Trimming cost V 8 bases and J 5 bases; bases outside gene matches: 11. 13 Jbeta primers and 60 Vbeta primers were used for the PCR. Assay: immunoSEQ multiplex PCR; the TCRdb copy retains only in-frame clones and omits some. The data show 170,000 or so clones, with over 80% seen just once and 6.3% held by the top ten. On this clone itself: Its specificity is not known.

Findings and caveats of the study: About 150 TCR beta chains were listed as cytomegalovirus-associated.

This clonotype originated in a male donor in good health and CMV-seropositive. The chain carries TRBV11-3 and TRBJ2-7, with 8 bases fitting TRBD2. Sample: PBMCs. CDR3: CASRTREGPNEQYF. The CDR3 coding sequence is TGTGCCAGCCGCACCCGGGAGGGCCCGAACGAGCAGTACTTC.